A selection of T cell receptor beta chains follows, all from one sample in a study of OX40 agonist ivuxolimab in advanced cancers. The protocol was immunoSEQ multiplex PCR, while the TCRdb copy is restricted to in-frame clones and leaves out a portion. The table includes approximately 74,000 clones, more than 85% detected once. The source was CD4+ or CD8+ T cells sorted from blood, collected in a trial of the OX40 agonist ivuxolimab. The receptor set was obtained from an adult with an advanced solid tumor such as melanoma, head and neck, liver or kidney cancer. Both conserved end residues are part of each CDR3. Fields, in order: CDR3 length, J gene, V gene, D gene, clone size, CDR3 DNA, CDR3 protein. A D gene is named only where the DNA matches it firmly. The size field is filled for only some rows; it gives once, few, many or a size class.

CDR3 length: 14; J gene: TRBJ2-3; V gene: TRBV6-5; D gene: NA; clone size: NA; CDR3 DNA: TGTGCCAGCAGTTACTCCTTCAGCACAGATACGCAGTATTTT; CDR3 protein: CASSYSFSTDTQYF
CDR3 length: 14; J gene: TRBJ2-3; V gene: TRBV2; D gene: TRBD1; clone size: NA; CDR3 DNA: TGTGCCAGTGGCCCCGGGACAGTTGCAGATACGCAGTATTTT; CDR3 protein: CASGPGTVADTQYF
CDR3 length: 16; J gene: TRBJ2-3; V gene: TRBV9; D gene: NA; clone size: NA; CDR3 DNA: TGTGCCAGCAGCGTAGCAGGACTTTTACTCACAGATACGCAGTATTTT; CDR3 protein: CASSVAGLLLTDTQYF
CDR3 length: 15; J gene: TRBJ1-5; V gene: TRBV6-5; D gene: NA; clone size: NA; CDR3 DNA: TGTGCCAGCAGGGACCTCCGGGCCCACGGGGGAACCCAGCATTTT; CDR3 protein: CASRDLRAHGGTQHF
CDR3 length: 14; J gene: TRBJ2-5; V gene: TRBV4-2; D gene: NA; clone size: once; CDR3 DNA: TGTGCCAGCAGCCAAAGCGGAGGGGAGGAGACCCAGTACTTC; CDR3 protein: CASSQSGGEETQYF
CDR3 length: 12; J gene: TRBJ2-7; V gene: TRBV13; D gene: NA; clone size: NA; CDR3 DNA: TGTGCCAGCAGCTTCGGCAGCTACGAGCAGTACTTC; CDR3 protein: CASSFGSYEQYF
CDR3 length: 12; J gene: TRBJ2-7; V gene: TRBV19; D gene: NA; clone size: NA; CDR3 DNA: TGTGCCAGTAAAGACTACCTCTCCGAGCAGTACTTC; CDR3 protein: CASKDYLSEQYF
CDR3 length: 17; J gene: TRBJ2-7; V gene: TRBV18; D gene: NA; clone size: NA; CDR3 DNA: TGTGCCAGCTCACCAAGGGAGTCCAGCGACATGCGCTACGAGCAGTACTTC; CDR3 protein: CASSPRESSDMRYEQYF
CDR3 length: 16; J gene: TRBJ2-1; V gene: TRBV27; D gene: NA; clone size: NA; CDR3 DNA: TGTGCCAGCAGTTTCTCAGGGTTATTCGGATACAATGAGCAGTTCTTC; CDR3 protein: CASSFSGLFGYNEQFF
CDR3 length: 19; J gene: TRBJ2-2; V gene: TRBV28; D gene: TRBD1; clone size: once; CDR3 DNA: TGTGCCAGTCTCGGGACAGGGGAAGGGTTCTCTAAGAACACCGGGGAGCTGTTTTTT; CDR3 protein: CASLGTGEGFSKNTGELFF
CDR3 length: 18; J gene: TRBJ2-1; V gene: TRBV7-9; D gene: TRBD1; clone size: once; CDR3 DNA: TGTGCCAGCAGCTTCCTCCGGGACAGGGTATTTGGTTTGGATGAGCAGTTCTTC; CDR3 protein: CASSFLRDRVFGLDEQFF
CDR3 length: 13; J gene: TRBJ1-5; V gene: TRBV6-1; D gene: NA; clone size: NA; CDR3 DNA: TGTGCCAGCAGTGTGGACTATAATCAGCCCCAGCATTTT; CDR3 protein: CASSVDYNQPQHF
CDR3 length: 15; J gene: TRBJ2-1; V gene: TRBV5-1; D gene: TRBD2; clone size: NA; CDR3 DNA: TGCGCCAGCAGCTTGGTGGCGGGAGTTATGAATGAGCAGTTCTTC; CDR3 protein: CASSLVAGVMNEQFF
CDR3 length: 13; J gene: TRBJ2-7; V gene: TRBV27; D gene: TRBD1; clone size: NA; CDR3 DNA: TGTGCCAGCGGAGGACAGGGTCATTACGAGCAGTACTTC; CDR3 protein: CASGGQGHYEQYF
CDR3 length: 12; J gene: TRBJ2-7; V gene: TRBV2; D gene: NA; clone size: NA; CDR3 DNA: TGTGCCAGCAGTCAGGGGAACTACGAGCAGTACTTC; CDR3 protein: CASSQGNYEQYF
CDR3 length: 15; J gene: TRBJ1-5; V gene: TRBV19; D gene: NA; clone size: NA; CDR3 DNA: TGTGCCAGTAGTGTGTTGTCGGAAAATAATCAGCCCCAGCATTTT; CDR3 protein: CASSVLSENNQPQHF
CDR3 length: 16; J gene: TRBJ2-1; V gene: TRBV6-4; D gene: TRBD2; clone size: NA; CDR3 DNA: TGTGCCAGCAGTGCGCTCGCTGCAGCGGGAGAGGGGGAGCAGTTCTTC; CDR3 protein: CASSALAAAGEGEQFF
CDR3 length: 17; J gene: TRBJ2-4; V gene: TRBV28; D gene: NA; clone size: NA; CDR3 DNA: TGTGCCAGCAGTTTCCCGCCGGGTGTGGGAGCCAAAAACATTCAGTACTTC; CDR3 protein: CASSFPPGVGAKNIQYF
CDR3 length: 18; J gene: TRBJ2-3; V gene: TRBV4-2; D gene: TRBD2; clone size: NA; CDR3 DNA: TGTGCCAGCAGCCAGGGTATAGGACTAGTCATGGGCACAGATACGCAGTATTTT; CDR3 protein: CASSQGIGLVMGTDTQYF
CDR3 length: 15; J gene: TRBJ2-1; V gene: TRBV6-6; D gene: NA; clone size: NA; CDR3 DNA: TGTGCCAGCTGGAACATACACGGCTCGTACAATGAGCAGTTCTTC; CDR3 protein: CASWNIHGSYNEQFF
CDR3 length: 15; J gene: TRBJ2-1; V gene: TRBV6-1; D gene: NA; clone size: NA; CDR3 DNA: TGTGCCAGCAGTGAATCAGGCCTAGCCGGTAATGAGCAGTTCTTC; CDR3 protein: CASSESGLAGNEQFF
CDR3 length: 14; J gene: TRBJ1-4; V gene: TRBV5-4; D gene: NA; clone size: NA; CDR3 DNA: TGTGCCAGCAGTCACGGCGCAAGTAATGAAAAACTGTTTTTT; CDR3 protein: CASSHGASNEKLFF
CDR3 length: 15; J gene: TRBJ1-5; V gene: TRBV19; D gene: NA; clone size: few; CDR3 DNA: TGTGCCAGTAGTCTAAAGGCAGGGCTGCATCAGCCCCAGCATTTT; CDR3 protein: CASSLKAGLHQPQHF
CDR3 length: 16; J gene: TRBJ2-2; V gene: TRBV5-1; D gene: TRBD2; clone size: NA; CDR3 DNA: TGCGCCAGCAGCGTGTTTGGCGGGAGCAACACCGGGGAGCTGTTTTTT; CDR3 protein: CASSVFGGSNTGELFF
CDR3 length: 14; J gene: TRBJ1-1; V gene: TRBV18; D gene: NA; clone size: NA; CDR3 DNA: TGTGCCAGCTCACCACTGGGGGAAAACACTGAAGCTTTCTTT; CDR3 protein: CASSPLGENTEAFF
CDR3 length: 15; J gene: TRBJ2-1; V gene: TRBV7-8; D gene: NA; clone size: NA; CDR3 DNA: TGTGCCAGCAGCTTTAGGGCGGAAAAACACAATGAGCAGTTCTTC; CDR3 protein: CASSFRAEKHNEQFF
CDR3 length: 14; J gene: TRBJ1-2; V gene: TRBV27; D gene: NA; clone size: NA; CDR3 DNA: TGTGCCAGCAGTTCAGGGTTAGCTAACTATGGCTACACCTTC; CDR3 protein: CASSSGLANYGYTF
CDR3 length: 14; J gene: TRBJ2-3; V gene: TRBV7-9; D gene: NA; clone size: NA; CDR3 DNA: TGTGCCAGCAGCTTAGCGGGAGCTACAGATACGCAGTATTTT; CDR3 protein: CASSLAGATDTQYF
CDR3 length: 16; J gene: TRBJ2-1; V gene: TRBV5-4; D gene: NA; clone size: few; CDR3 DNA: TGTGCCAGCAGCCCGTATGGGCGTGTCGACTACAATGAGCAGTTCTTC; CDR3 protein: CASSPYGRVDYNEQFF
CDR3 length: 14; J gene: TRBJ2-5; V gene: TRBV28; D gene: NA; clone size: once; CDR3 DNA: TGTGCCAGCAGTTTGGGGGGCCCGCGAAGGACCCAGTACTTC; CDR3 protein: CASSLGGPRRTQYF
CDR3 length: 16; J gene: TRBJ2-3; V gene: TRBV6-1; D gene: TRBD2; clone size: NA; CDR3 DNA: TGTGCCAGCAGTGAAGCGCCAGCGGGAGGCCCAGATACGCAGTATTTT; CDR3 protein: CASSEAPAGGPDTQYF
CDR3 length: 14; J gene: TRBJ2-3; V gene: TRBV25-1; D gene: TRBD2; clone size: NA; CDR3 DNA: TGTGCCAGCAGGACTAGCGGGAGCGCAGATACGCAGTATTTT; CDR3 protein: CASRTSGSADTQYF
CDR3 length: 13; J gene: TRBJ1-2; V gene: TRBV4-2; D gene: TRBD1; clone size: NA; CDR3 DNA: TGTGCCAGCAGCCACGACAGGGCCGGTGGCTACACCTTC; CDR3 protein: CASSHDRAGGYTF
CDR3 length: 13; J gene: TRBJ1-1; V gene: TRBV19; D gene: NA; clone size: NA; CDR3 DNA: TGTGCCAGTAGTATAGCAACTAGGACTGAAGCTTTCTTT; CDR3 protein: CASSIATRTEAFF
CDR3 length: 14; J gene: TRBJ1-3; V gene: TRBV11-2; D gene: NA; clone size: NA; CDR3 DNA: TGTGCCAGCAGCTTAGAAAGTCCTGGAAACACCATATATTTT; CDR3 protein: CASSLESPGNTIYF
CDR3 length: 17; J gene: TRBJ2-7; V gene: TRBV30; D gene: TRBD1; clone size: NA; CDR3 DNA: TGTGCCTGGAGCGCCGGGACAGGGTTTAGGAGCTCCTACGAGCAGTACTTC; CDR3 protein: CAWSAGTGFRSSYEQYF
CDR3 length: 16; J gene: TRBJ2-2; V gene: TRBV7-2; D gene: NA; clone size: NA; CDR3 DNA: TGTGCCAGCAGCCTGGGCCGGGGCCCCAACACCGGGGAGCTGCTTTTT; CDR3 protein: CASSLGRGPNTGELLF
CDR3 length: 14; J gene: TRBJ2-5; V gene: TRBV15; D gene: NA; clone size: NA; CDR3 DNA: TGTGCCACCAGCAGCACCGGGACGCCCGAGACCCAGTACTTC; CDR3 protein: CATSSTGTPETQYF
CDR3 length: 19; J gene: TRBJ1-4; V gene: TRBV15; D gene: NA; clone size: once; CDR3 DNA: TGTGCCACCAGCAGAATTCTTATCCAACAGCGTCCCCTTAATGAAAAACTGTTTTTT; CDR3 protein: CATSRILIQQRPLNEKLFF
CDR3 length: 15; J gene: TRBJ1-1; V gene: TRBV6-5; D gene: TRBD1; clone size: NA; CDR3 DNA: TGTGCCAGCAGTACCGGGACAGGGGTTTTCACTGAAGCTTTCTTT; CDR3 protein: CASSTGTGVFTEAFF
CDR3 length: 15; J gene: TRBJ1-2; V gene: TRBV6-1; D gene: TRBD1; clone size: NA; CDR3 DNA: TGTGCCAGCAGACAAGGGGACAGGGTTTACTATGGCTACACCTTC; CDR3 protein: CASRQGDRVYYGYTF
CDR3 length: 13; J gene: TRBJ2-6; V gene: TRBV29-1; D gene: NA; clone size: NA; CDR3 DNA: TGCAGCGCCGGACTAAGTGGGGCCAACGTCCTGACTTTC; CDR3 protein: CSAGLSGANVLTF
CDR3 length: 14; J gene: TRBJ2-5; V gene: TRBV25-1; D gene: NA; clone size: NA; CDR3 DNA: TGTGCCAGCAGTGAATCTGACAGACAAGAGACCCAGTACTTC; CDR3 protein: CASSESDRQETQYF
CDR3 length: 16; J gene: TRBJ2-1; V gene: TRBV19; D gene: TRBD2; clone size: NA; CDR3 DNA: TGTGCCAGTAGTAGATTAGCGGGAGAGGGTTACAATGAGCAGTTCTTC; CDR3 protein: CASSRLAGEGYNEQFF
CDR3 length: 13; J gene: TRBJ2-7; V gene: TRBV29-1; D gene: NA; clone size: once; CDR3 DNA: TGCAGCGTAGCGAGACAGGATTACTACGAGCAGTACTTC; CDR3 protein: CSVARQDYYEQYF
CDR3 length: 14; J gene: TRBJ2-3; V gene: TRBV9; D gene: NA; clone size: NA; CDR3 DNA: TGTGCCAGCAGCGTAGGGGAAAGCACAGATACGCAGTATTTT; CDR3 protein: CASSVGESTDTQYF
CDR3 length: 16; J gene: TRBJ2-1; V gene: TRBV4-1; D gene: NA; clone size: NA; CDR3 DNA: TGCGCCAGCAGCAATCTCCGATCGCCGGGGTACAATGAGCAGTTCTTC; CDR3 protein: CASSNLRSPGYNEQFF